This is a list of T cell receptor beta chains from one sample in a study of beta chain features in type 1 diabetes. Data came from immunoSEQ multiplex PCR; TCRdb stores just in-frame clones and leaves some out. The profile shows 600,000 to 700,000 clones, roughly 13% of them singletons. The sample comprised naive CD4+ T cells from blood. The receptors derive from a man younger than 35 with type 1 diabetes. Each CDR3 is given with its conserved first and last residue. Fields, in order: CDR3 protein, CDR3 DNA, clone size, J gene, V gene, D gene. A D gene is named only where the DNA matches it firmly. Size is omitted from some rows. Given values are once, few, many or a class for expanded clones.

cdr3_aa: CASSKDRASNSPLHF
cdr3_nt: TGTGCCAGTAGTAAGGACAGGGCTTCCAATTCACCCCTCCACTTT
clone_size: .
j_call: TRBJ1-6
v_call: TRBV19
d_call: TRBD1

cdr3_aa: CATLGRQGKRGYNEQFF
cdr3_nt: TGTGCCACCCTCGGGCGACAAGGCAAGCGGGGGTACAATGAGCAGTTCTTC
clone_size: few
j_call: TRBJ2-1
v_call: TRBV28
d_call: TRBD2

cdr3_aa: CASSQGRRTVTTNYGYTF
cdr3_nt: TGCGCCAGCAGCCAAGGGCGGAGGACAGTAACTACTAACTATGGCTACACCTTC
clone_size: .
j_call: TRBJ1-2
v_call: TRBV4-1
d_call: .

cdr3_aa: CASSLTGSNQPQHF
cdr3_nt: TGTGCCAGCAGCTTAACGGGGAGCAATCAGCCCCAGCATTTT
clone_size: few
j_call: TRBJ1-5
v_call: TRBV7-9
d_call: .

cdr3_aa: CASSLQSGQGHYF
cdr3_nt: TGTGCCAGCAGTTTGCAGTCGGGACAGGGTCATTATTTT
clone_size: few
j_call: TRBJ2-3
v_call: TRBV28
d_call: TRBD1

cdr3_aa: CASSHRPVPPYEQYF
cdr3_nt: TGTGCCAGCAGCCATAGACCTGTTCCACCCTACGAGCAGTACTTC
clone_size: .
j_call: TRBJ2-7
v_call: TRBV7-9
d_call: .

cdr3_aa: CASSLVAGLNTGELFF
cdr3_nt: TGCGCCAGCAGCTTGGTGGCAGGGCTAAACACCGGGGAGCTGTTTTTT
clone_size: .
j_call: TRBJ2-2
v_call: TRBV5-1
d_call: .

cdr3_aa: CASSVVLRVRDTYQETQYF
cdr3_nt: TGTGCCAGCAGCGTAGTTTTACGAGTCCGGGACACGTACCAAGAGACCCAGTACTTC
clone_size: few
j_call: TRBJ2-5
v_call: TRBV9
d_call: .

cdr3_aa: CASSLSGSSTDTQYF
cdr3_nt: TGTGCCAGCAGCTTAAGTGGCTCTAGCACAGATACGCAGTATTTT
clone_size: few
j_call: TRBJ2-3
v_call: TRBV7-9
d_call: .

cdr3_aa: CASSLLQGGSPLHF
cdr3_nt: TGTGCCAGCAGCTTGTTACAGGGAGGATCACCCCTCCACTTT
clone_size: .
j_call: TRBJ1-6
v_call: TRBV5-6
d_call: .